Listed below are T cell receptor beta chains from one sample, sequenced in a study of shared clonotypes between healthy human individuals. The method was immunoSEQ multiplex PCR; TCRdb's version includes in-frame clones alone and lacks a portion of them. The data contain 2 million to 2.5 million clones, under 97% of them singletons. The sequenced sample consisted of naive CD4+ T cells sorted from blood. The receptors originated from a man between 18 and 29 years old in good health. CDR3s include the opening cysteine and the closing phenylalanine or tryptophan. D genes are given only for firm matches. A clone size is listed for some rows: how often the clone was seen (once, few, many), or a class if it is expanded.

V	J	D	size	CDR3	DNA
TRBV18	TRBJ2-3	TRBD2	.	CASSPPGLAGGTDTQYF	TGTGCCAGCTCACCACCCGGACTAGCGGGAGGGACAGATACGCAGTATTTT
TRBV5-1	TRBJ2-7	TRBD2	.	CASSLVGAGGSYEQYF	TGCGCCAGCAGCTTGGTGGGTGCGGGAGGGAGCTACGAGCAGTACTTC
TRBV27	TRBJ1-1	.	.	CASSVSKNTEAFF	TGTGCCAGCAGCGTTTCCAAGAACACTGAAGCTTTCTTT
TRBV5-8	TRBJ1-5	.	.	CASSLGHSSNQPQHF	TGTGCCAGCAGCTTAGGGCATAGTAGCAATCAGCCCCAGCATTTT
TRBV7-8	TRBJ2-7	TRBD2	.	CASQGTSGAAYEQYF	TGTGCCAGCCAGGGGACTAGCGGGGCCGCCTACGAGCAGTACTTC
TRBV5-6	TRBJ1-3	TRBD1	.	CASSPDRGPGNTIYF	TGTGCCAGCAGCCCGGACAGGGGGCCGGGAAACACCATATATTTT
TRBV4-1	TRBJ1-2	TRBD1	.	CASSLPGGSDGYTF	TGCGCCAGCAGCTTACCAGGGGGCTCGGATGGCTACACCTTC
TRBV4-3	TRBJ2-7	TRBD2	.	CASSHRTSGRIYEQYF	TGCGCCAGCAGCCATCGGACTAGCGGGAGAATCTACGAGCAGTACTTC
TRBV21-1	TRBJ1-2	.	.	CASTLANYGYTF	TGTGCCAGCACCTTGGCTAACTATGGCTACACCTTC
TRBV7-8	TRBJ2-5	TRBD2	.	CASSLWTSGSQETQYF	TGTGCCAGCAGCCTATGGACTAGCGGGAGCCAAGAGACCCAGTACTTC
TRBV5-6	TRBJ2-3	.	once	CASTPYGADTQYF	TGTGCCAGCACGCCCTACGGCGCAGATACGCAGTATTTT
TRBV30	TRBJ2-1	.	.	CAWSVTPFVAWISNEQFF	TGTGCCTGGAGTGTAACCCCTTTCGTTGCGTGGATAAGCAATGAGCAGTTCTTC
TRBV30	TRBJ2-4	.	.	CAWSKPTGTLAKNIQYF	TGTGCCTGGAGTAAACCAACGGGGACACTAGCCAAAAACATTCAGTACTTC
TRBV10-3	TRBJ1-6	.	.	CAINREANSPLHF	TGTGCCATCAACCGAGAGGCCAATTCACCCCTCCACTTT
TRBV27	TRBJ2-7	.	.	CASSFSGTATYEQYF	TGTGCCAGCAGTTTCTCCGGGACTGCAACCTACGAGCAGTACTTC
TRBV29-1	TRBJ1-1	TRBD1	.	CSGARGPQYTEAFF	TGCAGCGGGGCCAGGGGGCCTCAATACACTGAAGCTTTCTTT
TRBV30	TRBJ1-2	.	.	CAWSGQGYGYTF	TGTGCCTGGAGTGGGCAGGGCTATGGCTACACCTTC
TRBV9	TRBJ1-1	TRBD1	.	CASSVQTGVHLEAFF	TGTGCCAGCAGCGTCCAGACAGGGGTCCACCTAGAAGCTTTCTTT
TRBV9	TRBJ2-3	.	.	CASSVRLRSTDTQYF	TGTGCCAGCAGCGTTCGACTCCGTAGCACAGATACGCAGTATTTT
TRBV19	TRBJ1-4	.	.	CASSIAGTNEKLFF	TGTGCCAGTAGTATAGCAGGAACTAATGAAAAACTGTTTTTT
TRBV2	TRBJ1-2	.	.	CASSDGTRNGYTF	TGTGCCAGCAGTGATGGGACACGAAATGGCTACACCTTC
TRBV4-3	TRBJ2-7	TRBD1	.	CASSNRQGDEQYF	TGCGCCAGCAGCAATCGACAGGGGGACGAGCAGTACTTC
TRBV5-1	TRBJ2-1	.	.	CASSRDGYNEQFF	TGCGCCAGCAGCCGGGACGGGTACAATGAGCAGTTCTTC
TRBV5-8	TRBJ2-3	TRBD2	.	CASSPAGVTGGDTQYF	TGTGCCAGCAGCCCAGCAGGAGTGACGGGGGGAGATACGCAGTATTTT
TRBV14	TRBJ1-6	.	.	CASSQELRNSPLHF	TGTGCCAGCAGCCAAGAATTAAGGAATTCACCCCTCCACTTT
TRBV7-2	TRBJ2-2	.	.	CASSLSRGAGELFF	TGTGCCAGCAGCTTAAGTCGAGGAGCCGGGGAGCTGTTTTTT
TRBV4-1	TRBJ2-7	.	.	CASSQDRGPAYEQYF	TGCGCCAGCAGCCAAGATCGCGGACCGGCCTACGAGCAGTACTTC
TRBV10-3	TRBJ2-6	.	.	CAISDSSGANVLTF	TGTGCCATCAGTGACTCGTCTGGGGCCAACGTCCTGACTTTC
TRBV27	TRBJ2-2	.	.	CASSFALGNTGELFF	TGTGCCAGCAGTTTCGCACTCGGGAACACCGGGGAGCTGTTTTTT
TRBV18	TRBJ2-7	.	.	CASSPASGISYEQYF	TGTGCCAGCTCACCCGCCTCAGGGATCTCCTACGAGCAGTACTTC
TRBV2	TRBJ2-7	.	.	CASSDQPGRYEQYF	TGTGCCAGCAGTGATCAGCCCGGGCGATACGAGCAGTACTTC